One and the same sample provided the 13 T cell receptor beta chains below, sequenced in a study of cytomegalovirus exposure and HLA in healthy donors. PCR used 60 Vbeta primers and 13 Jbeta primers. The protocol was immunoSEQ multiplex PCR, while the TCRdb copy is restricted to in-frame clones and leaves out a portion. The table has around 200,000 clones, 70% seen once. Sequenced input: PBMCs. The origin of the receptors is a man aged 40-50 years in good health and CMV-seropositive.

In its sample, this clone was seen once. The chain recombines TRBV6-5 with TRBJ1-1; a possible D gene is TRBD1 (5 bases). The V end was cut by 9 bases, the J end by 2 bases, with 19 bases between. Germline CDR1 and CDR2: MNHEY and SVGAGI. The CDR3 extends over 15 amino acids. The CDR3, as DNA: TGTGCCAGTTCCTTGGGCCTGGGGGGTAACACTGAAGCTTTCTTT. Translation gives CASSLGLGGNTEAFF.

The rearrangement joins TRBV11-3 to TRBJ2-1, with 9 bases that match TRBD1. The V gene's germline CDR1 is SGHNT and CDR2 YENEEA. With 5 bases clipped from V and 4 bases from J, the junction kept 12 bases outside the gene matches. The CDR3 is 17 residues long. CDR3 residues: CASSNSRWDREYNEQFF. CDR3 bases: TGTGCCAGCAGCAACTCCCGGTGGGACAGGGAATACAATGAGCAGTTCTTC. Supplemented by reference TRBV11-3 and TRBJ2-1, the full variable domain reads EAGVVQSPRYKIIEKKQPVAFWCNPISGHNTLYWYLQNLGQGPELLIRYENEEAVDDSQLPKDRFSAERLKGVDSTLKIQPAELGDSAVYLCASSNSRWDREYNEQFFGPGTRLTVL.

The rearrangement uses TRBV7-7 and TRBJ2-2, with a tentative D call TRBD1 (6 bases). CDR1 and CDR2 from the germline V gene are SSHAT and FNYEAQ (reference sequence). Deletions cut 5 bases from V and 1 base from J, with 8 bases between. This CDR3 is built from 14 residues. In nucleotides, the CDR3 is TGTGCCAGCAGCCAGACAGGGAACACCGGGGAGCTGTTTTTT. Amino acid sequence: CASSQTGNTGELFF. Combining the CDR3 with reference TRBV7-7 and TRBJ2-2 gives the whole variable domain GAGVSQSPRYKVTKRGQDVTLRCDPISSHATLYWYQQALGQGPEFLTYFNYEAQPDKSGLPSDRFSAERPEGSISTLTIQRTEQRDSAMYRCASSQTGNTGELFFGEGSRLTVL.

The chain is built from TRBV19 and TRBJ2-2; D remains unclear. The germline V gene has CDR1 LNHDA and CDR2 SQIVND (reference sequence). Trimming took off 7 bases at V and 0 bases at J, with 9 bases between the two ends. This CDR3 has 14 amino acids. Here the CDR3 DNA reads TGTGCCAGTATGTACCACTCGAACACCGGGGAGCTGTTTTTT. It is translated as CASMYHSNTGELFF.

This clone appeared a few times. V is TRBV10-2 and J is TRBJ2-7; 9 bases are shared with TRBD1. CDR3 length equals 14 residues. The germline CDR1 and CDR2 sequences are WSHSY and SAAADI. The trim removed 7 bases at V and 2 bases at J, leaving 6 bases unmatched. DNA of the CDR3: TGCGCCAGCAATCCGGGACAGGGACCCTACGAGCAGTACTTC. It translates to CASNPGQGPYEQYF.

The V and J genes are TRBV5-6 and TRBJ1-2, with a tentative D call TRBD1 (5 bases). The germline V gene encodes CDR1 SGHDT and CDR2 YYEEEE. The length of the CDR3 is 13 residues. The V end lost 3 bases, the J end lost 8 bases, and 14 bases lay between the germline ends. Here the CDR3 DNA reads TGTGCCAGCAGCTGGGGGGGGTTTGCGGGCTACACCTTC. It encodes CASSWGGFAGYTF.

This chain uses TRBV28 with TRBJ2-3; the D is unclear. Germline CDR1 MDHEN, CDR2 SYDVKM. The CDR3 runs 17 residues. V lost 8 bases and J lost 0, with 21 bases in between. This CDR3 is CASGSFLVVASTDTQYF. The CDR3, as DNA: TGTGCCAGCGGTTCTTTTCTTGTGGTGGCTAGCACAGATACGCAGTATTTT.

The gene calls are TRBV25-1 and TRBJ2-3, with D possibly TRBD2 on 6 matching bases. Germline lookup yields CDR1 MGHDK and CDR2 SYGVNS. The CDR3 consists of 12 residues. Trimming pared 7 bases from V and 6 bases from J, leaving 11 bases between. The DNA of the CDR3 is TGTGCCAGCACCTACAGCGGGGATACGCAGTATTTT. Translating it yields CASTYSGDTQYF.

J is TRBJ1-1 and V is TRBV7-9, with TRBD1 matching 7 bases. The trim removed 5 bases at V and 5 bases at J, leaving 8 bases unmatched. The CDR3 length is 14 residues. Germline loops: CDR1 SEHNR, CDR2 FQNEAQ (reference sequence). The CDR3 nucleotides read TGTGCCAGCAGCGCGACAGGGCCGGAGACTGAAGCTTTCTTT. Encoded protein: CASSATGPETEAFF.

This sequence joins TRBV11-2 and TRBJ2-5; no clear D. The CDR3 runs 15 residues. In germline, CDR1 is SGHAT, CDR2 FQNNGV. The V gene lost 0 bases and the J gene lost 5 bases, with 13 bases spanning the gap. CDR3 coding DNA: TGTGCCAGCAGCTTAGAGGTGGCATCCGTGGAGACCCAGTACTTC. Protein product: CASSLEVASVETQYF.

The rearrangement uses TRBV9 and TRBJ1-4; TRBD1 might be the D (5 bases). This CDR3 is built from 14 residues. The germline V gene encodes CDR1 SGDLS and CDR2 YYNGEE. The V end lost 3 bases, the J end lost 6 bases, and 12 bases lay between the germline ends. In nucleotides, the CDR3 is TGTGCCAGCAGCGGGGGGACTTCCTATGAAAAACTGTTTTTT. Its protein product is CASSGGTSYEKLFF.

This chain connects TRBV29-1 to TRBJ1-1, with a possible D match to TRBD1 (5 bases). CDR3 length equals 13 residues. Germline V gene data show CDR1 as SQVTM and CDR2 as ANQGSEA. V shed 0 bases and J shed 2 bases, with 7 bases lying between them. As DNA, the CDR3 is TGCAGCGTTGAAGAGACAGTAAACACTGAAGCTTTCTTT. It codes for CSVEETVNTEAFF.

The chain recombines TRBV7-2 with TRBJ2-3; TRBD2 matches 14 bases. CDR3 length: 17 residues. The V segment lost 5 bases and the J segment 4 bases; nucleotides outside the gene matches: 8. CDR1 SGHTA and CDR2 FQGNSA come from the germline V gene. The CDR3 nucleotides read TGTGCCAGCAGCCTCACTCGACTAGCGGGGGGGCCAGATACGCAGTATTTT. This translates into CASSLTRLAGGPDTQYF.